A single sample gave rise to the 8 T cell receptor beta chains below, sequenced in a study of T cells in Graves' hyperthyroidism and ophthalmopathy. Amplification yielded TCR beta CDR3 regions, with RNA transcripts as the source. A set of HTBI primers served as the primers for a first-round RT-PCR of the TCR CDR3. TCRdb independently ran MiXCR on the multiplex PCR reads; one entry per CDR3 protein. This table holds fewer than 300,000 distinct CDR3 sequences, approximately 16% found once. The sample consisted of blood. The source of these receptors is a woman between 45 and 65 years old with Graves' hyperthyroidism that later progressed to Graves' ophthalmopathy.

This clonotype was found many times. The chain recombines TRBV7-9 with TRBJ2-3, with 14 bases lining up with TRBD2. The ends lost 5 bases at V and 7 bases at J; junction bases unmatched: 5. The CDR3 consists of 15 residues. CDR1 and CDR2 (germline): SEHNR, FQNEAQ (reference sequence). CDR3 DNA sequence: TGTGCCAGCAGCCAGACTAGCGGGAGGGATAATACGCAGTATTTT. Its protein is CASSQTSGRDNTQYF.

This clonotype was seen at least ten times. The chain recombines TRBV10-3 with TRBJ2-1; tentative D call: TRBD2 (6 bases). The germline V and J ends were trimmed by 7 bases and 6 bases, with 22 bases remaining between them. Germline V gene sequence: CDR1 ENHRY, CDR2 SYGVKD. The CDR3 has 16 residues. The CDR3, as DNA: TGTGCCATCACAAAAGCGGGCTCTATGACCGGCAATGAGCAGTTCTTC. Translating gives CAITKAGSMTGNEQFF.

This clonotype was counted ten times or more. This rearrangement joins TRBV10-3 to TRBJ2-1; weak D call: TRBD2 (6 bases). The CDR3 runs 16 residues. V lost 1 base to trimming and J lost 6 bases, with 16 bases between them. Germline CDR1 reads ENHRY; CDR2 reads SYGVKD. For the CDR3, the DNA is TGTGCCATCAGTGAGTATGCGACTAGTGGTGCCAATGAGCAGTTCTTC. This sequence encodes CAISEYATSGANEQFF.

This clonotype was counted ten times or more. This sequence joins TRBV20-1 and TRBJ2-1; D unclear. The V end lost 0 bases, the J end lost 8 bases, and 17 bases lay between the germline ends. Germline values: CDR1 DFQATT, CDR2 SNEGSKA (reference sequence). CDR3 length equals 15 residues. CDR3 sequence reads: CSARDSNWVRDEQFF. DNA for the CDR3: TGCAGTGCTAGAGATTCGAACTGGGTAAGGGATGAGCAGTTCTTC.

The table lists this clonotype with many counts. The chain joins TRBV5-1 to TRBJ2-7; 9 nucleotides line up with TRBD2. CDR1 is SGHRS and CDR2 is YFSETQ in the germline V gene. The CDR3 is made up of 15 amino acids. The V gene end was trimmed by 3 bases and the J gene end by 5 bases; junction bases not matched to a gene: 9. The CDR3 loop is CASSSISGRRDEQYF. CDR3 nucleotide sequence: TGCGCCAGCAGCTCCATTAGCGGGAGACGGGACGAGCAGTACTTC.

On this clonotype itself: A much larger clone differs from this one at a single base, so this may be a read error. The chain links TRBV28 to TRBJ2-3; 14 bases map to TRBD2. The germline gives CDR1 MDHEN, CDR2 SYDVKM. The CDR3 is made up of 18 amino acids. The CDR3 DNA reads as TGTGCCAGCAGTTATGGGACTAGCGGGAGTATTTCGACAGATACGCCGTATTTT. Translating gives CASSYGTSGSISTDTPYF.

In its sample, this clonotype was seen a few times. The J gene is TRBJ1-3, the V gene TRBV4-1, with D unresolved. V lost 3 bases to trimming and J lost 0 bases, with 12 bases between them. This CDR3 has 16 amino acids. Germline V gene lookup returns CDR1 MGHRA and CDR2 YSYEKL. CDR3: CASSHDFVLSGNTIYF. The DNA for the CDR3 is TGCGCCAGCAGCCATGATTTTGTTCTCTCTGGAAACACCATATATTTT.

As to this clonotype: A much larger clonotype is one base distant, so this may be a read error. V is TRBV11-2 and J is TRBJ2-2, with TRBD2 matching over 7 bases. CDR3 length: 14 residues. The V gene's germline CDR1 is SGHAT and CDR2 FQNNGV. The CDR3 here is CTSSLAGLGGELFF. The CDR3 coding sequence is TGTACCAGCAGCTTAGCGGGTCTCGGCGGGGAGCTGTTTTTT.